What follows describes a single TCR beta chain. Its target is unknown. The CDR3 contains 15 residues. Trimming removed 1 base at V and 6 bases at J, with 12 bases between. This specimen belongs to a study of CD8 T cells in Susac syndrome. Study results and caveats: The study's TCR sequencing and HLA analysis drew on a certain number of individuals. That number was acknowledged as relatively small.

The RNA, roughly 0.45 to 1 ug, was put through reverse transcription using random hexamers. The immunoSEQ assay covered 54 Vbeta and 13 Jbeta segments for CDR3. TCRdb re-called the immunoSEQ multiplex PCR reads with MiXCR, one entry per CDR3 protein. Of around 170,000 distinct CDR3 sequences listed, around 95% were seen once; the top ten hold 0.098%. The sequencing sample was made of CD4+ T cells from PBMCs. The origin of this receptor is a human donor with Susac syndrome. V usage is TRBV23-1 and J usage is TRBJ2-2; D unresolved. TRBV23-1 qualifies as an ORF whose function is uncertain. The CDR3 sequence: CASSQFMGFAGELFF. The CDR3 nucleotides are TGCGCCAGCAGTCAATTTATGGGCTTCGCCGGGGAGCTGTTTTTT.